What follows are 21 T cell receptor beta chains derived from one specimen sequenced in a study of response to subunit inactivated influenza vaccine. MiXCR, applied by TCRdb to the RT-PCR reads, yields one record per CDR3 protein. The profile shows around 470,000 distinct CDR3 sequences, approximately 7.7% of them singletons. The specimen was PBMCs from blood, collected around 25 months after vaccination. Source of these receptors: a man aged 45-69 years who received an inactivated influenza vaccine.

This clonotype came up a few times. CDR3 sequence reads: CASPPGLAAWGETQYF. CDR3 in DNA: TGTGCCAGCCCTCCGGGACTAGCGGCCTGGGGAGAGACCCAGTACTTC. The rearrangement uses TRBV28 and TRBJ2-5, with 11 nucleotides matching TRBD2. V shed 8 bases, J shed 4 bases, and the junction held 12 bases outside the gene matches. Germline V CDR1 and CDR2: MDHEN, SYDVKM. The CDR3 is 16 amino acids.

This clonotype was found many times. The V gene is TRBV30, the J gene TRBJ1-5; D call uncertain. V lost 2 bases, J lost 3 bases, and 8 bases lay in between. Germline-derived CDR1 and CDR2 are GTSNPN and SVGIG (reference sequence). This CDR3 is built from 13 residues. The CDR3 DNA follows: TGTGCCTGGAGTCTCCAAGCCAATCAGCCCCAGCATTTT. This translates into CAWSLQANQPQHF. Complete variable domain (other parts from reference TRBV30 and TRBJ1-5): SQTIHQWPATLVQPVGSPLSLECTVEGTSNPNLYWYRQAAGRGLQLLFYSVGIGQISSEVPQNLSASRPQDRQFILSSKKLLLSDSGFYLCAWSLQANQPQHFGDGTRLSIL.

V gene TRBV6-5 combines with J gene TRBJ2-7; D is ambiguous. Trimming took 2 bases from V and 0 from J, leaving 11 bases between them. The CDR3 contains 15 residues. Germline V gene sequence: CDR1 MNHEY, CDR2 SVGAGI. The CDR3 loop reads CASSYEVPSSYEQYF. The CDR3 region has the DNA TGTGCCAGCAGTTACGAGGTCCCGAGCTCCTACGAGCAGTACTTC.

Only a few counts were recorded for this clonotype. The rearrangement links TRBV10-3 to TRBJ1-5; TRBD1 agrees at 7 bases. Unmatched junction bases numbered 7, after V lost 8 bases and J lost 0 bases. The CDR3 totals 15 residues. The germline gives CDR1 ENHRY, CDR2 SYGVKD. The CDR3 DNA is TGTGCCATCGGGCGGGACAGCCCTAGCAATCAGCCCCAGCATTTT. Translation: CAIGRDSPSNQPQHF.

In its sample, this clonotype was seen many times. This chain joins TRBV6-1 and TRBJ1-1, with D maybe TRBD1 (5 bases). The germline CDR1 and CDR2 sequences are MNHNS and SASEGT. This CDR3 region has 15 residues. Trimming cost V 3 bases and J 1 base, with 12 bases left between them. The CDR3 coding sequence is TGTGCCAGCAGTGAGAGGGGAAAGAGGAACACTGAAGCTTTCTTT. Protein: CASSERGKRNTEAFF.

The chain uses TRBV20-1 and TRBJ1-6; D remains ambiguous. Between the trimmed V and J ends, which lost 6 bases and 4 bases, there was a span of 16 bases. CDR1 and CDR2 (germline): DFQATT, SNEGSKA (reference sequence). The CDR3 is made up of 15 amino acids. CDR3 protein: CSAIKRLGYNSPLHF. The CDR3 DNA is TGCAGTGCAATCAAACGGTTGGGGTATAATTCACCCCTCCACTTT.

The chain couples TRBV20-1 to TRBJ2-5; 9 positions agree with TRBD1. The CDR3 is made up of 14 amino acids. In germline, CDR1 is DFQATT, CDR2 SNEGSKA (reference sequence). The V and J ends lost 3 bases and 2 bases, in that order; junction bases with no gene match: 4. As DNA, the CDR3 is TGCAGTGCTAGCGCTGACAGGGGGCAAGAGACCCAGTACTTC. Protein: CSASADRGQETQYF.

For the CDR3, the DNA is TGTGCCAGCAGCCCGACTACCCACAGAACGAACACCGGGGAGCTGTTTTTT. This codes for CASSPTTHRTNTGELFF. V and J are TRBV7-3 and TRBJ2-2, with D perhaps TRBD2 (5 bases). This CDR3 spans 17 amino acids. V dropped 5 bases and J dropped 0 bases, with 16 bases sitting between them. Germline V gene sequence: CDR1 SGHTA, CDR2 FQGTGA.

This clonotype was seen more than once but under ten times. V and J are TRBV5-8 and TRBJ2-3, with D perhaps matching TRBD1 or TRBD2 (5 bases each). Germline loops: CDR1 SGHTS, CDR2 YDEGEE. The CDR3 runs 16 residues. V lost 0 bases, J lost 4 bases, and 15 bases lay in between. CDR3 sequence: CASSLVRGALPDTQYF. In DNA form, the CDR3 reads TGTGCCAGCAGCTTGGTCCGGGGCGCGTTACCAGATACGCAGTATTTT.

This clonotype appeared a few times. The chain joins TRBV4-2 to TRBJ2-2, with TRBD2 as a possible D gene (5 bases). This CDR3 comprises 14 residues. Trimming removed 2 bases at V and 6 bases at J, with 10 bases between. From germline, CDR1 is LGHNA and CDR2 YNFKEQ. CDR3 sequence: CASSQPTGSGELFF. CDR3 DNA: TGTGCCAGCAGCCAACCGACGGGGTCCGGGGAGCTGTTTTTT.

This clonotype occurred a few times. This chain connects TRBV12-3 or TRBV12-4 to TRBJ1-2; 7 bases line up with TRBD1. The CDR3 spans 15 residues. With V trimmed by 3 bases and J by 4 bases, 8 bases remained unmatched. The CDR3 DNA reads TGTGCCAGCAGTTTCTCTGACAGGGACGGCTATGGCTACACCTTC. Protein sequence: CASSFSDRDGYGYTF.

This clonotype was observed at least ten times. V usage is TRBV5-1 and J usage is TRBJ1-1; weak D call: TRBD1 (5 bases). The CDR3 has 16 amino acids. Germline CDR1 reads SGHRS; CDR2 reads YFSETQ. Trimming cost V 0 bases and J 0 bases, with 12 bases left between them. The CDR3 is CASSLDRSLLNTEAFF. As DNA, the CDR3 is TGCGCCAGCAGCTTGGACAGGTCTCTTCTGAACACTGAAGCTTTCTTT.

This chain uses TRBV4-3 with TRBJ2-5; TRBD2 might be the D (5 bases). The CDR3 has 16 residues. Trimming stripped 4 bases from V and 5 bases from J, with 20 bases between. Germline V gene data show CDR1 as LGHNA and CDR2 as YSLEER. The CDR3 region has the DNA TGCGCCAGCAGCCGTATCTCAGGACGGGAAAAGGAGACCCAGTACTTC. As protein: CASSRISGREKETQYF.

This clonotype came up a few times. The chain has TRBV6-1 and TRBJ2-3; TRBD1 matches 10 bases. Germline CDR1 reads MNHNS; CDR2 reads SASEGT. The CDR3 runs 15 residues. Unmatched junction bases numbered 11, after V lost 6 bases and J lost 8 bases. In DNA, the CDR3 is TGTGCCAGCAGCCCTCGACAGGGGGCGGCCTTTACGCAGTATTTT. Translation gives CASSPRQGAAFTQYF.

The chain employs TRBV29-1 and TRBJ2-5; D gene uncertain. CDR1 SQVTM and CDR2 ANQGSEA come from the germline V gene. The V gene lost 7 bases and the J gene lost 5 bases, with 8 bases spanning the gap. This CDR3 is built from 10 residues. CDR3 sequence (DNA): TGCAGCGCCGGCATTGAGACCCAGTACTTC. It encodes CSAGIETQYF.

CDR3 nucleotide sequence: TGCAGTGCTAGAGGCGGGGCAGGGGGAGGTGAGACCCAGTACTTC. This translates into CSARGGAGGGETQYF. This chain connects TRBV20-1 to TRBJ2-5, with TRBD1 as a possible D gene (7 bases). Trimming stripped 1 base from V and 5 bases from J, with 17 bases between. There are 15 residues in the CDR3. Germline CDR1 reads DFQATT; CDR2 reads SNEGSKA (reference sequence).

The table lists this clonotype with a few counts. V is TRBV20-1 and J is TRBJ2-5, with D tentatively TRBD1 (5 bases). Trimming pared 3 bases from V and 6 bases from J, leaving 20 bases between. Germline V gives CDR1 DFQATT, CDR2 SNEGSKA (reference sequence). This CDR3 spans 15 amino acids. For the CDR3, the DNA is TGCAGTGCTAGTCACCTTTTAGGGGATTGGCAGACCCAGTACTTC. It translates to CSASHLLGDWQTQYF.

This clonotype was detected ten times or more. This sequence joins TRBV5-1 and TRBJ1-4, with TRBD1 matching over 11 bases. The CDR3 runs to 15 residues. V was clipped by 4 bases and J by 8 bases; unmatched bases: 7. Germline values: CDR1 SGHRS, CDR2 YFSETQ. The CDR3 loop is CASSPGDRGREKLFF. The CDR3, as DNA: TGCGCCAGCAGCCCCGGGGACAGGGGGAGAGAAAAACTGTTTTTT.

CDR3 sequence (DNA): TGTGCCACCAGCAAAGGGGACCGTAACTATGGCTACACCTTC. Translation gives CATSKGDRNYGYTF. V is TRBV15 and J is TRBJ1-2, with TRBD1 as a possible D gene (5 bases). Per the germline V gene, CDR1 is LNHNV and CDR2 is YYDKDF (reference sequence). This CDR3 comprises 14 residues. The ends were cut back, 4 bases at V and 1 base at J, with 10 bases in the middle.

This clonotype occurred a few times. The chain combines TRBV4-3 with TRBJ2-1; weak D call: TRBD1 (6 bases). The length of the CDR3 is 18 residues. CDR1 is LGHNA, CDR2 YSLEER, per germline. Between the trimmed V and J ends, which lost 0 bases and 1 base, there was a span of 16 bases. CDR3 amino acids: CASSQDGWTDDSYNEQFF. The DNA for the CDR3 is TGCGCCAGCAGCCAAGACGGGTGGACAGATGATTCCTACAATGAGCAGTTCTTC.

This sequence joins TRBV29-1 and TRBJ2-5, with 7 bases aligning to TRBD1. The CDR3 extends over 13 amino acids. Trimming at V came to 6 bases and at J to 1 base, leaving 5 bases not matched to a gene. Germline assignment: CDR1 SQVTM and CDR2 ANQGSEA. DNA for the CDR3: TGCAGCGTACTACAGGGGACCCAAGAGACCCAGTACTTC. Protein product: CSVLQGTQETQYF.